The 23 T cell receptor beta chains below all came from one sample that was sequenced in a study of shared clonotypes between healthy human individuals. The table came from immunoSEQ multiplex PCR; TCRdb's copy has only in-frame clones and leaves some out. The data contain about 1,900,000 clones, 85% to 95% of them seen just once; the ten biggest clones take up 1.2%. CD45RO negativity and positive selection for CCR7 defined naive CD8 cells, a population that excluded terminally differentiated effector memory CD45RA+ cells. Sequenced sample: naive CD8+ T cells sorted from blood. The receptors stem from a young man in good health.

CDR3 DNA sequence: TGTGCCACCAGCAGAGATAAGGGGACAGCCTACGAGCAGTACTTC. Translating gives CATSRDKGTAYEQYF. This chain connects TRBV15 to TRBJ2-7; 7 bases map to TRBD1. This CDR3 spans 15 amino acids. V lost 0 bases to trimming and J lost 2 bases; unmatched junction nucleotides: 4. The germline gives CDR1 LNHNV, CDR2 YYDKDF (reference sequence).

The gene calls are TRBV6-5 and TRBJ2-2, with a weak D call TRBD2 (6 bases). This CDR3 region has 14 residues. Trimming pared 7 bases from V and 6 bases from J, leaving 15 bases between. Per the germline V gene, CDR1 is MNHEY and CDR2 is SVGAGI. DNA of the CDR3: TGTGCCAGCAAAACATTGGGGGGACCCGGGGAGCTGTTTTTT. Amino acid sequence: CASKTLGGPGELFF.

This clone has just one count. V is TRBV7-9 and J is TRBJ1-1; D might be TRBD1 (5 bases). This CDR3 is built from 19 residues. CDR1 and CDR2 from the germline V gene are SEHNR and FQNEAQ (reference sequence). With 3 bases removed from V and 0 bases from J, the gap between germline ends came to 23 bases. DNA for the CDR3: TGTGCCAGCAGCTTTGGGACTGACCAGCTCGCTTACATGAACACTGAAGCTTTCTTT. Protein: CASSFGTDQLAYMNTEAFF.

This chain joins TRBV28 and TRBJ2-7; tentative D call: TRBD2 (6 bases). In germline, CDR1 is MDHEN, CDR2 SYDVKM. The CDR3 covers 13 residues. V lost 1 base and J lost 3, with 7 bases in between. Written as DNA, the CDR3 is TGTGCCAGCAGTTTATTGGGGGGCTACGAGCAGTACTTC. This encodes CASSLLGGYEQYF.

To note about this clone: The same CDR3 is also encoded by other DNA sequences in this sample. This chain uses TRBV10-3 with TRBJ2-7, with 7 bases lining up with TRBD2. This CDR3 region has 15 residues. V trimming: 0 bases; J trimming: 0 bases; junction bases outside the gene matches: 2. The V gene's germline CDR1 is ENHRY and CDR2 SYGVKD. CDR3 in DNA: TGTGCCATCAGTGAGTCTGGCGGGAGCTCCTACGAGCAGTACTTC. This codes for CAISESGGSSYEQYF.

This clone was observed once. This rearrangement joins TRBV2 to TRBJ2-7; 7 bases line up with TRBD1. Trimming cost V 3 bases and J 3 bases; bases outside gene matches: 8. The germline gives CDR1 SNHLY, CDR2 FYNNEI. The CDR3 contains 15 residues. CDR3 sequence (DNA): TGTGCCAGCAGTGATGACGGGCAGGGGGACTACGAGCAGTACTTC. Translating it yields CASSDDGQGDYEQYF. Complete variable domain (other parts from reference TRBV2 and TRBJ2-7): EPEVTQTPSHQVTQMGQEVILRCVPISNHLYFYWYRQILGQKVEFLVSFYNNEISEKSEIFDDQFSVERPDGSNFTLKIRSTKLEDSAMYFCASSDDGQGDYEQYFGPGTRLTVT.

The chain is built from TRBV6-6 and TRBJ2-7, with 9 bases identical to TRBD1. Trimming at V came to 9 bases and at J to 0 bases, leaving 6 bases not matched to a gene. The CDR3 runs 14 residues. Looked up from germline, CDR1 is MNHNY and CDR2 is SVGAGI (reference sequence). As DNA, the CDR3 is TGTGCCAGTACCGGGACAGGGTCCTCCTACGAGCAGTACTTC. This gives the protein CASTGTGSSYEQYF.

The chain joins TRBV27 to TRBJ2-1; 10 bases map to TRBD2. CDR1 is MNHEY and CDR2 is SMNVEV in the germline V gene (reference sequence). This CDR3 contains 16 residues. V was clipped by 0 bases and J by 2 bases; unmatched bases: 1. CDR3 in DNA: TGTGCCAGCAGTTTATCTAGCGGGAGGACCTACAATGAGCAGTTCTTC. Translated: CASSLSSGRTYNEQFF.

This chain links TRBV19 with TRBJ2-7, with D perhaps given as TRBD1 or TRBD2 (5 bases each). Trimming pared 3 bases from V and 2 bases from J, leaving 11 bases between. This CDR3 spans 14 amino acids. Germline V gene data show CDR1 as LNHDA and CDR2 as SQIVND (reference sequence). DNA of the CDR3: TGTGCCAGTAGTATGGGACCCTATACCTACGAGCAGTACTTC. Residues: CASSMGPYTYEQYF.

The V call is TRBV5-1, the J call TRBJ1-2, with unresolved D. There are 17 residues in the CDR3. The V and J ends lost 0 bases and 4 bases respectively, with 19 bases between them. Germline loops: CDR1 SGHRS, CDR2 YFSETQ. Written as DNA, the CDR3 is TGCGCCAGCAGCTTGGAAACGAGTAGCGCCGCCTTCTATGGCTACACCTTC. Protein: CASSLETSSAAFYGYTF.

The rearrangement uses TRBV21-1 and TRBJ2-3; TRBD2 was called by the table and not checked on the DNA. TRBV21-1 has pseudogene status. This CDR3 is built from 17 residues. The CDR3 reads CASSRRMTSGRRDTQYF. The CDR3, as DNA: TGTGCCAGCAGCAGACGTATGACTAGCGGGAGGAGAGATACGCAGTATTTT.

On this clone itself: Other DNA sequences within the sample encode an identical CDR3. The genes are TRBV4-1 and TRBJ2-7; D is unresolved. CDR3 length: 11 amino acids. Looked up from germline, CDR1 is MGHRA and CDR2 is YSYEKL. V gave up 6 bases and J gave up 3 bases, with 6 bases separating them. The CDR3 DNA is TGCGCCAGCAGTTCTAGCTACGAGCAGTACTTC. Protein: CASSSSYEQYF.

The chain carries TRBV2 and TRBJ2-5, with 9 bases aligning to TRBD1. The better agreement between TRBJ2-7 and the DNA end casts doubt on the J call. Germline CDR1 reads SNHLY; CDR2 reads FYNNEI. This CDR3 contains 14 residues. The CDR3 region is CATTMDRGDYEQYF. Here the CDR3 DNA reads TGTGCCACCACGATGGACAGGGGAGACTACGAGCAGTACTTC.

The chain carries TRBV7-9 and TRBJ2-7, with D unresolved. Germline CDR1 reads SEHNR; CDR2 reads FQNEAQ (reference sequence). The CDR3 is 15 amino acids. The V and J ends lost 1 base and 3 bases respectively, with 13 bases between them. The CDR3 protein is CASSLGTPDYYEQYF. The CDR3 nucleotides are TGTGCCAGCAGCTTAGGCACGCCAGATTACTACGAGCAGTACTTC.

The CDR3 nucleotides read TGTGCCAGCAGCCCCGGTAGGGGTGAAATGCGGGGCTACACCTTC. This encodes CASSPGRGEMRGYTF. The rearrangement joins TRBV5-4 to TRBJ1-2; D possibly corresponds to TRBD1 (5 bases). The V end lost 4 bases, the J end lost 8 bases, and 21 bases lay between the germline ends. The germline gives CDR1 SGHNT, CDR2 YYREEE (reference sequence). The CDR3 covers 15 residues.

The CDR3 nucleotides read TGTGCCAGCAGCTTGGGGGCCATCTATGAGGAGCAGTACTTC. This gives the protein CASSLGAIYEEQYF. The J gene is TRBJ2-7, the V gene TRBV5-6; D is uncertain. Germline V CDR1 and CDR2: SGHDT, YYEEEE. Between the trimmed V and J ends, which lost 0 bases and 7 bases, there was a span of 14 bases. This CDR3 is 14 amino acids long.

A remark on this clone: Different DNA sequences within this sample yield the same CDR3. In DNA, the CDR3 is TGTGCCACCAGCAGAGAAGGCAGCCAAGAGACCCAGTACTTC. This encodes CATSREGSQETQYF. This rearrangement joins TRBV15 to TRBJ2-5; D remains unclear. Per germline, CDR1 LNHNV and CDR2 YYDKDF (reference sequence). Trimming took off 0 bases at V and 1 base at J, with 6 bases between the two ends. This CDR3 contains 14 residues.

This clone was detected only a few times. The identical CDR3 is also encoded by other nucleotide sequences in the sample. The CDR3 loop reads CASSVGPNTEAFF. The CDR3 region has the DNA TGTGCCAGCAGCGTAGGGCCGAACACTGAAGCTTTCTTT. This chain links TRBV9 with TRBJ1-1; D is undetermined. The V end was cut by 0 bases, the J end by 1 base, with 4 bases between. Looked up from germline, CDR1 is SGDLS and CDR2 is YYNGEE. This CDR3 is built from 13 residues.

The chain has TRBV10-2 and TRBJ1-5; D uncertain. Trimming removed 1 base at V and 6 bases at J, with 4 bases between. Per the germline V gene, CDR1 is WSHSY and CDR2 is SAAADI. This CDR3 comprises 12 residues. CDR3 bases: TGCGCCAGCAGTGAGTTCACTCAGCCCCAGCATTTT. Amino acids: CASSEFTQPQHF.

The chain recombines TRBV9 with TRBJ2-7, with 9 bases fitting TRBD2. V shed 3 bases, J shed 3 bases, and the junction held 10 bases outside the gene matches. Germline values: CDR1 SGDLS, CDR2 YYNGEE. This CDR3 comprises 16 residues. The CDR3 here is CASSASGVAGVYEQYF. The CDR3 bases are TGTGCCAGCAGCGCCTCCGGGGTAGCGGGGGTCTACGAGCAGTACTTC.

The CDR3, as DNA: TGTGCCAGCAGCTTAGCGGGGCCTCGTACTGAAGCTTTCTTT. This codes for CASSLAGPRTEAFF. The gene calls are TRBV11-2 and TRBJ1-1, with a possible D match to TRBD1 (5 bases). This CDR3 is built from 14 residues. Trimming pared 1 base from V and 5 bases from J, leaving 11 bases between. Germline V gives CDR1 SGHAT, CDR2 FQNNGV.

V and J are TRBV7-9 and TRBJ1-3, with TRBD1 matching over 7 bases. This CDR3 spans 16 amino acids. V lost 1 base to trimming and J lost 2 bases; unmatched junction nucleotides: 5. The germline gives CDR1 SEHNR, CDR2 FQNEAQ (reference sequence). CDR3 nucleotides: TGTGCCAGCAGCTTAGGACAGGGAGACGCTGGAAACACCATATATTTT. It is translated as CASSLGQGDAGNTIYF.

Note on this clone: Other DNA sequences in this sample translate to the same CDR3. The rearrangement joins TRBV7-9 to TRBJ2-3; either TRBD1 or TRBD2 may fit D (5 bases each). Trimming took 4 bases from V and 5 from J, leaving 7 bases between them. Looked up from germline, CDR1 is SEHNR and CDR2 is FQNEAQ (reference sequence). This CDR3 contains 12 residues. Here the CDR3 reads CASSSGRDTQYF. The DNA of the CDR3 is TGTGCCAGCAGCTCGGGGCGAGATACGCAGTATTTT.